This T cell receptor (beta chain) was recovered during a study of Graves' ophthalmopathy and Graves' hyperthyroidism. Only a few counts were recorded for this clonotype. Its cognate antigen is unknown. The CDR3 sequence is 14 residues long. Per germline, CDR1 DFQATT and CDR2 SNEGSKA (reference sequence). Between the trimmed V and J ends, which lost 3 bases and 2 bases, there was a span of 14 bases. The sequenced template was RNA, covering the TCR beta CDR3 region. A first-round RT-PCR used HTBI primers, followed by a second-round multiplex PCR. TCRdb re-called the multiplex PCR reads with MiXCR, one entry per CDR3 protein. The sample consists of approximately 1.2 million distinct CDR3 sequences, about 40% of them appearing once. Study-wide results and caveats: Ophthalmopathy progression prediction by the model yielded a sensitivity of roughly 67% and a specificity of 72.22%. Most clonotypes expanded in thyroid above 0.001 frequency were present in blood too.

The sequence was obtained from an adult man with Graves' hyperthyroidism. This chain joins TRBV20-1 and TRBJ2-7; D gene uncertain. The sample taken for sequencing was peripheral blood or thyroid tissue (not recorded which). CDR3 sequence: CSASILTLTYEQYF. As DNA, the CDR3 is TGCAGTGCTAGTATACTTACGCTAACCTACGAGCAGTACTTC.